This T cell receptor beta chain was sequenced during a study of spatial heterogeneity in lung cancer (dated 2019 in TCRdb). Looking at the study overall: Beta-chain transcripts were consistently detected in greater numbers than alpha-chain transcripts, which likely reflects a higher abundance of beta-chain transcripts. At surgery, both alpha and beta chains were TCR-sequenced in some 220 tumor regions, about 61 matched nontumor lung samples and a few dozen PBMC samples. In the raw uncorrected reads, each unique combination of TCR and UMI appeared on average more than ten times. The study linked features of the TCR repertoire to counts of nonsynonymous mutations, which were determined by whole-exome sequencing of tumor tissue. In tumor regions, TCR transcript counts showed a strong correlation with a T cell transcriptional module score from matched bulk RNA-seq. TCR alpha and beta repertoires were quantitatively compared across multiple tumor regions, matched nontumor lung and blood in non-small cell lung cancer. Beyond this particular receptor, the publication reports: Additional single-cell paired TCR alpha and beta sequencing was considered necessary to confirm, at a functional level, the hypothesis that regional TCRs recognize regional mutations. TCR-seq coverage of tumor T cells was estimated to be only approximately 7% for alpha chains and more than 11% for beta chains. The tumor nonsynonymous mutation count correlated with the number of expanded intratumoral alpha and beta TCRs. The count of ubiquitous expanded TCRs correlated with the count of ubiquitous nonsynonymous mutations, and the count of regional expanded TCRs correlated with the count of regional nonsynonymous mutations.

This sample's time point label indicates: sample taken at primary tumor resection. Donors were some 67 patients with early-stage, untreated non-small cell lung cancer from the lung TRACERx cohort. Whole RNA extracted from tumor and nontumor lung tissue, or from cryopreserved PBMC samples, was used for TCR sequencing without cell sorting. Only patients with enough RNA available from two or more tumor regions were chosen for TCR sequencing. Before being selected, tumor and adjacent nontumor lung specimens were reviewed by a lung pathologist. Libraries came from 5' RACE. Instrument used: NextSeq 500. To allow correction of PCR and sequencing errors, the TCR library protocol tagged every TCR cDNA molecule with a unique molecular identifier. Concerning the study's data processing: TCR identification, UMI-based error correction and CDR3 extraction were performed with Decombinator tools. Expanded TCRs were defined as those above a frequency of 2 per 1,000, corresponding to the top 1% of the tumor frequency distribution. Expanded tumor TCRs were classed as regional if statistically deemed absent (corrected P<0.05) from at least one tumor region, otherwise ubiquitous. Renyi diversity was computed with the R vegan package after each repertoire had been subsampled 100 times to 5,000 TCRs. To build CDR3 similarity networks, amino acid triplet string-kernel similarity was used, and CDR3s were connected when their pairwise similarity was above 0.82. Using fastp at Q25 and MiXCR, TCRdb reprocessed the public reads and kept productive beta chains. One record per CDR3 amino acid sequence lists the most common genes and DNA. These V and J calls originate from TCRdb's pipeline instead of the authors' own analysis. The sample yields around 4,000 distinct CDR3 sequences; 7.5% to 10% were counted once. Together, the top ten hold 13% of the sample.

Relative to its sample, this clonotype is medium-sized (0.01 to 0.1%). No antigen is known for it. Base qualities were left out, and no much larger clone turns up one base away. CDR1 and CDR2 are drawn from the germline V gene (reference sequence): DFQATT, SNEGSKA. At the junction V is shortened by 0 bases and J by 8 bases; bases outside the gene matches: 10. From its cysteine to its phenylalanine, the CDR3 spans 15 amino acids. Only the CDR3 region is kept as DNA, spanning 45 bases read in frame from base 1. The sequence is built from TRBV20-1 and TRBJ2-1, with 7 bases matching TRBD2. Sequencing used lung tumor tissue, obtained at surgery. This receptor was obtained from a male donor with early-stage non-small cell lung cancer. The DNA sequence reads TGCAGTGCTAGAGATCCCCAGCGTGGGGGGGATGAGCAGTTCTTC. Translated, this is CSARDPQRGGDEQFF.